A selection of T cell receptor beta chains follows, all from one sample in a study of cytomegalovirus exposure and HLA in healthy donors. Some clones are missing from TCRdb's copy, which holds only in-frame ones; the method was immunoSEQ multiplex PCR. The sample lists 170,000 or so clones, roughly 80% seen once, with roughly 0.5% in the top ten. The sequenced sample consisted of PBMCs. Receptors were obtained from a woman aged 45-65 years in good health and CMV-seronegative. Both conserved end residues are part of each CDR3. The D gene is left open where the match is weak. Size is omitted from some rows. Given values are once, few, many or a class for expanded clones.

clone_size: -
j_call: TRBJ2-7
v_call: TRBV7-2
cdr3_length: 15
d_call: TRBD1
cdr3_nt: TGTGCCAGCAGTCAGTTTGGGACAGGGAGCCCCGAGCAGTACTTC
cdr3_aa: CASSQFGTGSPEQYF

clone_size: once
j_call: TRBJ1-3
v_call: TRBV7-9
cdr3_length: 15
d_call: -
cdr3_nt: TGTGCCAGCAGCAGTACTAAGGGGGCTGGAAACACCATATATTTT
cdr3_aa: CASSSTKGAGNTIYF

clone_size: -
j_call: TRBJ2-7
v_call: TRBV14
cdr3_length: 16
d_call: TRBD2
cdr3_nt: TGTGCCAGCAGCCAATGGGGACTAGCGGGGACCTACGAGCAGTACTTC
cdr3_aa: CASSQWGLAGTYEQYF

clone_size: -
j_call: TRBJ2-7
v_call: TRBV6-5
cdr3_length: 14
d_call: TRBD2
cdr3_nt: TGTGCCAGCAGTGAAGTCGCGGGAGGGGGCGAGCAGTACTTC
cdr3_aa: CASSEVAGGGEQYF

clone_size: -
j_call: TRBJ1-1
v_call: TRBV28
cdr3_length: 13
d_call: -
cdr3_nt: TGTGCCAGCAGTTCCTTAATCGGACATGAAGCTTTCTTT
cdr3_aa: CASSSLIGHEAFF

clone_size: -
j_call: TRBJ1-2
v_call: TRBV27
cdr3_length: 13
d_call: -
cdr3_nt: TGTGCCAGCAGACCCCAAGAGAGCTATGGCTACACCTTC
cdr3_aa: CASRPQESYGYTF

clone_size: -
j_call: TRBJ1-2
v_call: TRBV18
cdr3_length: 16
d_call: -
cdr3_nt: TGTGCCAGCTCACCTCTTGAGTTGATCAGGGGTTCTGGCTACACCTTC
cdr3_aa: CASSPLELIRGSGYTF

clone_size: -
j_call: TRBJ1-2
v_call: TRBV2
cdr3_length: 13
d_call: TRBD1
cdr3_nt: TGTGCCAGCAGCAGGGACAGTAACTATGGCTACACCTTC
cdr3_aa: CASSRDSNYGYTF

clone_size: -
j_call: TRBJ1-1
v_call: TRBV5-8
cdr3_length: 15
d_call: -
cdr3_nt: TGTGCCAGCAGCTTGCCCTTCCAAGGGAGCACTGAAGCTTTCTTT
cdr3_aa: CASSLPFQGSTEAFF

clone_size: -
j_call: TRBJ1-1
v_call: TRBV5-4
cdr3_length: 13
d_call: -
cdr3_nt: TGTGCCAGCAGACCACAGGAGCGCACTGAAGCTTTCTTT
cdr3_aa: CASRPQERTEAFF

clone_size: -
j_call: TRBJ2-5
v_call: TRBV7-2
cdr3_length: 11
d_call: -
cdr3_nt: TGTGCCAGCAGTCCCGGGGAGACCCAGTACTTC
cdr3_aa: CASSPGETQYF

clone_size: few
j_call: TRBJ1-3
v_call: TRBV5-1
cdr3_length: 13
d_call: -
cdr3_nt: TGCGCCAGCAGAGCGGATCTCGGAAACACCATATATTTT
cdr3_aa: CASRADLGNTIYF

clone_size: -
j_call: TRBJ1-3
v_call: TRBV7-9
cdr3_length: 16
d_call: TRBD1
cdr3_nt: TGTGCCAGCAGCTTGGGACAGGGGGTGCGTGGAAACACCATATATTTT
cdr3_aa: CASSLGQGVRGNTIYF

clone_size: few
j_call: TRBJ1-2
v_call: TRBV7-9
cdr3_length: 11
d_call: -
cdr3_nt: TGTGCCAGCAGAGCCAAATATGGCTACACCTTC
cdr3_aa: CASRAKYGYTF

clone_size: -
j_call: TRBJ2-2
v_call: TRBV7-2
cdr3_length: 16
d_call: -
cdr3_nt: TGTGCCAGCAGCTTAGAGGGGACAACGAACACCGGGGAGCTGTTTTTT
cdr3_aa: CASSLEGTTNTGELFF

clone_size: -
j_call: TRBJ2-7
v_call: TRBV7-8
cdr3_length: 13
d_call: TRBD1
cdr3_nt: TGTGCCAGCACGAAGGGACAGGCCTACGAGCAGTACTTC
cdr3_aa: CASTKGQAYEQYF

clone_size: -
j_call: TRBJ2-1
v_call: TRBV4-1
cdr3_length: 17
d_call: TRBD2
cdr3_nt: TGCGCCAGCAGCCAACCCCTACTAGCGGGAGCCCGCAATGAGCAGTTCTTC
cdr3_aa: CASSQPLLAGARNEQFF

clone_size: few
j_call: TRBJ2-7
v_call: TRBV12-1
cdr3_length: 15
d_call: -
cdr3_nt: TGTGCCAGCAGCTTTGGCCGGCAGCCGCGGGGCGAGCAGTACTTC
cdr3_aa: CASSFGRQPRGEQYF

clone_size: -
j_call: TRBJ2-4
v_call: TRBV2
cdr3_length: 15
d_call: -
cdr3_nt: TGTGCCAGCAGGACCCCGACTGGAGTCAAAAACATTCAGTACTTC
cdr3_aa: CASRTPTGVKNIQYF

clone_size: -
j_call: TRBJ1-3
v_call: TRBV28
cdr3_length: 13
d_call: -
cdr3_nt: TGTGCCAGCAGACGCGCGTCTGGAAACACCATATATTTT
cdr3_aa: CASRRASGNTIYF